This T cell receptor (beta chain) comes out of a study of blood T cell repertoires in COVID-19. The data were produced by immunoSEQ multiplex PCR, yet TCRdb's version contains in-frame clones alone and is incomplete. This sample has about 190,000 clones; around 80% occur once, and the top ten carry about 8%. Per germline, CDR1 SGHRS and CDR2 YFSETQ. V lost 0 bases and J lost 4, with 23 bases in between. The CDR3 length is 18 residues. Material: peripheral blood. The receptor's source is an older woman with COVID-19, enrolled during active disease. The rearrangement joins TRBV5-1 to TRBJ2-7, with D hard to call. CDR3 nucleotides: TGCGCCAGCAGCTTGGGCTCCATTCGCTCACAGTTTACGTACGAGCAGTACTTC. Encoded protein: CASSLGSIRSQFTYEQYF.